Detailed here is one T cell receptor beta chain. What it binds is unknown. The template for TCR beta VDJ and CDR3 sequence profiling was genomic DNA. TCRdb analysed the reads with MiXCR anew, one entry per CDR3 protein. The sample includes about 270,000 distinct CDR3 sequences, 82% seen only once; the top ten take roughly two fifths. The authors sequenced patients whose flow cytometry had shown CD8+CD57+ cell expansion. Trimming removed 6 bases from V and 12 bases from J, with 20 bases in between. This CDR3 is built from 14 residues. Germline V CDR1 and CDR2: SGHTA, FQGTGA. These data come from a study of CD8+CD57+ T cells in acquired aplastic anemia. For the study at large: On average, sorted CD4+ and CD8+ cells gave roughly 3 ug of DNA.

Findings of the study overall: Patients and controls turned out to have around 29 CD8+ CDR3 sequences in common.

The sample taken for sequencing was sorted CD4+, CD8+, or CD8+CD57+ T cells (not recorded which) from PBMCs. The source of this sequence is a human donor with aplastic anemia. This sequence joins TRBV7-3 and TRBJ2-2; D is perhaps TRBD1 (6 bases). The CDR3 bases are TGTGCCAGCAGTTACGCAAGGGACACCGGTAAGCTGTTTTTT. Translated: CASSYARDTGKLFF.